Listed below are T cell receptor beta chains from one sample, sequenced in a study of neurological immune-mediated disorders. In TCRdb, the 5' RACE reads were re-called with MiXCR into one record per CDR3 protein. Here the sample spans 14,000 or so distinct CDR3 sequences, 7% being singletons. Sequencing was carried out using CD8+ T cells from blood. These receptors originate from a woman between 35 and 50 years old in good health. Both conserved end residues are part of each CDR3. The D gene is left open where the match is weak. A clone size is listed for some rows: how often the clone was seen (once, few, many), or a class if it is expanded.

size | J | V | D | DNA | CDR3
medium-sized | TRBJ1-1 | TRBV11-2 | NA | TGTGCCAGCAGCTTTAGGGGTACTGAAGCTTTCTTT | CASSFRGTEAFF
many | TRBJ2-3 | TRBV5-1 | TRBD2 | TGCGCCAGCAGCTTGGGACTAGCGGGAGCCTCGGATACGCAGTATTTT | CASSLGLAGASDTQYF
few | TRBJ2-7 | TRBV5-1 | NA | TGCGCCAGCAGCTCGGTCGCGGACACCCTCTACGAGCAGTACTTC | CASSSVADTLYEQYF
many | TRBJ2-5 | TRBV7-9 | NA | TGTGCCAGCAGCTTAAACCCGACAGACAAAGAGACCCAGTACTTC | CASSLNPTDKETQYF
many | TRBJ2-1 | TRBV5-1 | TRBD2 | TGCGCCAGCAGCACCTCTAGCGGGAACTTCCCTGAGCAGTTCTTC | CASSTSSGNFPEQFF
many | TRBJ2-7 | TRBV4-1 | NA | TGCGCCAGCAGTCCCCTGGGGGTTGAACTCGGCGAGCAGTACTTC | CASSPLGVELGEQYF
many | TRBJ2-1 | TRBV5-1 | NA | TGCGCCAGCAGGGGAGGTAGCGGAGACAATGAGCAGTTCTTC | CASRGGSGDNEQFF
many | TRBJ2-7 | TRBV27 | NA | TGTGCCAGCAGTGTCGGGACAACTTACGAGCAGTACTTC | CASSVGTTYEQYF
many | TRBJ1-1 | TRBV20-1 | NA | TGCAGTGCTAGAGAGCTTAACCCTGAAGCTTTCTTT | CSARELNPEAFF
many | TRBJ2-7 | TRBV5-1 | NA | TGCGCCAGCAGGGGGGCTTACGAGCAGTACTTC | CASRGAYEQYF
many | TRBJ1-1 | TRBV4-2 | TRBD1 | TGTGCCAGCAGCCAAGATGGGACAGGTATGAACACTGAAGCTTTCTTT | CASSQDGTGMNTEAFF
many | TRBJ2-2 | TRBV24-1 | NA | TGTGCCACCAGTGGTCGGGACGGCGAGAACACCGGGGAGCTGTTTTTT | CATSGRDGENTGELFF
many | TRBJ2-7 | TRBV5-1 | NA | TGCGCCAGCAGCACAGGGTTCGGCGAAGCCTACGAGCAGTACTTC | CASSTGFGEAYEQYF
NA | TRBJ2-3 | TRBV18 | TRBD2 | TGTGCCAGCTCACCCAGCGGGGGAAGCACAGATACGCAGTATTTT | CASSPSGGSTDTQYF
many | TRBJ1-2 | TRBV7-9 | NA | TGTGCCAGCAGCTCAGACAGGTTCCGTGGCTACACCTTC | CASSSDRFRGYTF